The T cell receptor beta chain under discussion was sequenced for a study of beta chain features in type 1 diabetes. On this clone itself: The antigen remains undetermined.

V gave up 4 bases and J gave up 0 bases; unmatched junction bases: 10. The CDR3 is 19 residues long. Germline V lookup: CDR1 GTSNPN, CDR2 SVGIG (reference sequence). Study-level points and caveats: In all four CD4+ subsets, TCRB CDR3 length was significantly, moderately reduced in type 1 diabetes. The influence of HLA type on TCRB rearrangement stayed undetermined.

All of the isolated RNA was reverse transcribed, so expressed TCRB transcripts were sequenced. Measured with immunoSEQ multiplex PCR; TCRdb has only the in-frame clones, and not every one. The sample has 95,000 to 150,000 clones, approximately 16% seen once. The sequenced sample consisted of central memory CD4+ T cells from blood. This clonotype was obtained from a man aged 30 to 39 with type 1 diabetes. The V and J genes are TRBV30 and TRBJ2-6, with 12 bases aligning to TRBD2. CDR3 sequence: CAWTSRGLAGLSGANVLTF. In DNA, the CDR3 is TGTGCCTGGACCTCCCGAGGACTAGCGGGACTCTCTGGGGCCAACGTCCTGACTTTC.